This TCR beta chain was captured by sequencing in a study of blood T cells in healthy people across ages. Sample-barcoded 5' priming and a J-beta primer mix drove a second PCR of about 6 to 12 cycles. Each CDR3 protein gets one entry after TCRdb re-called the 5' RACE reads with MiXCR. The profile shows about 640,000 distinct CDR3 sequences, approximately 40% of them singletons. The CDR3 is 11 residues long. V lost 6 bases and J 6 bases, leaving 9 bases between the germline ends. Germline V CDR1 and CDR2: KGHSH, LQKENI. This clonotype was seen only a few times. The chain uses TRBV18 and TRBJ2-7; D remains ambiguous. Sequencing was done on a sample of blood. The sequence was obtained from an elderly man in good health. This CDR3 is CASSPGSEQYF. The CDR3 DNA is TGTGCCAGCTCCCCAGGATCCGAGCAGTACTTC.